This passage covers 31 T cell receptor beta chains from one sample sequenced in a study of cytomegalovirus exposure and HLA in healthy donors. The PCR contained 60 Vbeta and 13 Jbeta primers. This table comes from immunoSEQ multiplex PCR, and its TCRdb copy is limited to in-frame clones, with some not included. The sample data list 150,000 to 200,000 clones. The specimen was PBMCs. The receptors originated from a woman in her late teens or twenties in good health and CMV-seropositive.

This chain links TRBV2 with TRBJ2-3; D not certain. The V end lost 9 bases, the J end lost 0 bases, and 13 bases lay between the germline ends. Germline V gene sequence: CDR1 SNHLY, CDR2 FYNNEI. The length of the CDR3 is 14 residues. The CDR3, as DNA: TGTGCCAGTACACTGGCGGCTAGCACAGATACGCAGTATTTT. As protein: CASTLAASTDTQYF.

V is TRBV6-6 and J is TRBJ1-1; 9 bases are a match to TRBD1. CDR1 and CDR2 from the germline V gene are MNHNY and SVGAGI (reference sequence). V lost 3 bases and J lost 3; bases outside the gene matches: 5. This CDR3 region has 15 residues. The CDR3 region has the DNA TGTGCCAGCAGTTATGACAGGGGGAAGTACACTGAAGCTTTCTTT. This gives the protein CASSYDRGKYTEAFF.

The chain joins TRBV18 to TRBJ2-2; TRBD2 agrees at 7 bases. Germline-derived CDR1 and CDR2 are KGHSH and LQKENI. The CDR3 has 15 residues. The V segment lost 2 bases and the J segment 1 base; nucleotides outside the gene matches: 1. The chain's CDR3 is CASSPSGVNTGELFF. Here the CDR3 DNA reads TGTGCCAGCTCACCAAGCGGGGTGAACACCGGGGAGCTGTTTTTT.

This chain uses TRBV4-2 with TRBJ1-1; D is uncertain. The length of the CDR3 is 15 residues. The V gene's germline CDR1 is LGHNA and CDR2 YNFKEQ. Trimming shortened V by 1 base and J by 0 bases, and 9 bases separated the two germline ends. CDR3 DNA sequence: TGTGCCAGCAGCCAAGTGCGGCTCATGAACACTGAAGCTTTCTTT. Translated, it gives CASSQVRLMNTEAFF.

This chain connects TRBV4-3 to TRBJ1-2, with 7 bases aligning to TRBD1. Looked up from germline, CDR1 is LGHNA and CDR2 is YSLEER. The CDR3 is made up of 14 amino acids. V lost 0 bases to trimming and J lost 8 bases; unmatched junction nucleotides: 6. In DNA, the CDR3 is TGCGCCAGCAGCCAAGAGGGAACAGGGGAAGGCTACACCTTC. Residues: CASSQEGTGEGYTF.

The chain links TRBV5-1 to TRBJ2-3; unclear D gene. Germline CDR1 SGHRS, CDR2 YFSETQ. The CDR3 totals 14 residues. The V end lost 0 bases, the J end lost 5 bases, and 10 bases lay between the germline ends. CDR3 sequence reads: CASSLEKVQDTQYF. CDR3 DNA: TGCGCCAGCAGCTTGGAAAAAGTACAAGATACGCAGTATTTT.

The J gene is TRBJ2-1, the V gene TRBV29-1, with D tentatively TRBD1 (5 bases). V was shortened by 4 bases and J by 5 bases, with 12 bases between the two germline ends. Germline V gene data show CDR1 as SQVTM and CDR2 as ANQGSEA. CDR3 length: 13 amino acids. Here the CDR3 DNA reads TGCAGCGTTGGGTTACAGGACCACAATGAGCAGTTCTTC. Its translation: CSVGLQDHNEQFF.

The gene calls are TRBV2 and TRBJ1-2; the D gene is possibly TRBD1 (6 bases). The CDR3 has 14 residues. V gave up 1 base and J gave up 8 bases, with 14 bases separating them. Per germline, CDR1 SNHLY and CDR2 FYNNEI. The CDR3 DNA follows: TGTGCCAGCAGTGAAGTAGCAGGGGCAAAGGGCTACACCTTC. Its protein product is CASSEVAGAKGYTF.

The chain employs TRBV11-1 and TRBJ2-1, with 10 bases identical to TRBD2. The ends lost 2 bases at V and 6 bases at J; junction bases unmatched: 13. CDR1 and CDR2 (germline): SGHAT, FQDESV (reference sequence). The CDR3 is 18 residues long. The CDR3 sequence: CASSLSFGGPSGSNEQFF. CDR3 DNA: TGTGCCAGCAGCTTAAGCTTTGGTGGGCCTAGCGGGAGCAATGAGCAGTTCTTC.

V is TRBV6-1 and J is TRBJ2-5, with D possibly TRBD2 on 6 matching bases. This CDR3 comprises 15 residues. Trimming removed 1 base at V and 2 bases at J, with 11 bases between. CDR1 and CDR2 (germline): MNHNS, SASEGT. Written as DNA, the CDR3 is TGTGCCAGCAGTGAAGGGGCGGGGTGGCAAGAGACCCAGTACTTC. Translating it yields CASSEGAGWQETQYF.

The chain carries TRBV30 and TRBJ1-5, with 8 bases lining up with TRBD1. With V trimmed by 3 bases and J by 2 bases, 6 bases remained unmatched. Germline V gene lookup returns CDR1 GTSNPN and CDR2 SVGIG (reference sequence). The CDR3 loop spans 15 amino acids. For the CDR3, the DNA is TGTGCCTGGAGCCCTGACAGGGGACGCAATCAGCCCCAGCATTTT. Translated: CAWSPDRGRNQPQHF.

The CDR3 sequence: CASSLMTSGYPSTDTQYF. CDR3 nucleotide sequence: TGTGCCAGCAGCTTAATGACTAGCGGATACCCTAGCACAGATACGCAGTATTTT. This chain connects TRBV5-6 to TRBJ2-3, with 9 bases fitting TRBD2. CDR3 size: 18 residues. The V gene's germline CDR1 is SGHDT and CDR2 YYEEEE. V dropped 2 bases and J dropped 0; count of bases not matched to a gene: 10.

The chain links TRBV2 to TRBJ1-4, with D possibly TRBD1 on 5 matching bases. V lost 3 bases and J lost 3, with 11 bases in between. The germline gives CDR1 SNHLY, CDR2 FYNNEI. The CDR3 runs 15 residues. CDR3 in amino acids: CASSEGLLANEKLFF. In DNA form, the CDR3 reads TGTGCCAGCAGTGAGGGGCTCCTGGCTAATGAAAAACTGTTTTTT.

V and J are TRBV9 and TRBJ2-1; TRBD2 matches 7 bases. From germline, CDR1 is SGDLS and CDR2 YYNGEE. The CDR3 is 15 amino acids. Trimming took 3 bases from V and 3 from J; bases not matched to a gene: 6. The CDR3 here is CASSAFGGGYNEQFF. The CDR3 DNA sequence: TGTGCCAGCAGCGCCTTTGGCGGGGGCTACAATGAGCAGTTCTTC.

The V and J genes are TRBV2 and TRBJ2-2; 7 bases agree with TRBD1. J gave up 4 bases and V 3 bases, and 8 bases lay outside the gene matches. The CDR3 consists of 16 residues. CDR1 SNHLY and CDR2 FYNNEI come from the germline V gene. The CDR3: CASSDRTGQRTGELFF. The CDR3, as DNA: TGTGCCAGCAGTGACAGGACAGGTCAACGCACCGGGGAGCTGTTTTTT.

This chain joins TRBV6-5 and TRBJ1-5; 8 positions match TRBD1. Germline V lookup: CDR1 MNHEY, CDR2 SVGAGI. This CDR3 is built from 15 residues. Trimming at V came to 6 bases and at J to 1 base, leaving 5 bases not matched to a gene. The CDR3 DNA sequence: TGTGCCAGCAGAGCAGGGGGCCAAAGCAATCAGCCCCAGCATTTT. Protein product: CASRAGGQSNQPQHF.

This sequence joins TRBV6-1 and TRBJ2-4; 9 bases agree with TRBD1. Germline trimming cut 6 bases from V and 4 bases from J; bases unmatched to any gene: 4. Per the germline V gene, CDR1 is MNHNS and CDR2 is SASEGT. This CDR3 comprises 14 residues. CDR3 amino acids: CASSWDRVKNIQYF. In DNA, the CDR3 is TGTGCCAGCAGCTGGGACAGGGTAAAAAACATTCAGTACTTC.

The CDR3 nucleotides are TGTGCCAGCGGCCCGGGGGATACGCAGTATTTT. The encoded protein is CASGPGDTQYF. The rearrangement uses TRBV11-2 and TRBJ2-3; weak D call: TRBD2 (5 bases). The V and J ends lost 8 bases and 6 bases respectively, with 9 bases between them. Germline V CDR1 and CDR2: SGHAT, FQNNGV. CDR3 size: 11 residues.

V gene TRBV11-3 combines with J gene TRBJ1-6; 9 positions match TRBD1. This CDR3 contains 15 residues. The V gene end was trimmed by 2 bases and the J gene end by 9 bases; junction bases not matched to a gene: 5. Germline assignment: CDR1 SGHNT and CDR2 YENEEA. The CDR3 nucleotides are TGTGCCAGCAGCTTAACGCGGGACAGGGCTTCACCCCTCCACTTT. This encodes CASSLTRDRASPLHF.

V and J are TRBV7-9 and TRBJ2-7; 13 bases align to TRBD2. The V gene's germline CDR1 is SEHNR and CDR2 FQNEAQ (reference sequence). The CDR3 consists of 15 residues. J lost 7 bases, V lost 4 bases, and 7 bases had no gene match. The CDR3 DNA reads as TGTGCCAGCAGCTCGAGACTAGCGGGAGGTCGGGAGCAGTACTTC. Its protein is CASSSRLAGGREQYF.

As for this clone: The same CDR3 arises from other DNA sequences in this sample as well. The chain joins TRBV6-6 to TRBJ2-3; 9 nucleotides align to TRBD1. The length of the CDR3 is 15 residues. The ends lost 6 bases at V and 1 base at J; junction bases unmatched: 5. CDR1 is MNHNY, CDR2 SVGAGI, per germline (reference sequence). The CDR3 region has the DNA TGTGCCAGCAGCTACCGGGACAGGGGCACAGATACGCAGTATTTT. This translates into CASSYRDRGTDTQYF.

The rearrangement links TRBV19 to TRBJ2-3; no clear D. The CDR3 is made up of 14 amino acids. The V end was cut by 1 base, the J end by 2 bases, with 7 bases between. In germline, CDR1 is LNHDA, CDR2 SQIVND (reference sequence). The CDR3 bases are TGTGCCAGTAGTATAGTCCACTCCACAGATACGCAGTATTTT. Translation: CASSIVHSTDTQYF. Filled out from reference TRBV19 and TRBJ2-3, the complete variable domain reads DGGITQSPKYLFRKEGQNVTLSCEQNLNHDAMYWYRQDPGQGLRLIYYSQIVNDFQKGDIAEGYSVSREKKESFPLTVTSAQKNPTAFYLCASSIVHSTDTQYFGPGTRLTVL.

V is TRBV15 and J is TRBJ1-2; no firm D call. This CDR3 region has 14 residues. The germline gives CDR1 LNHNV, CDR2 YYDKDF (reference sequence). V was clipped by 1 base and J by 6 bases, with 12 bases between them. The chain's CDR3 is CATSRVSLADGYTF. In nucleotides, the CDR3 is TGTGCCACCAGCAGAGTTTCCCTCGCGGATGGCTACACCTTC.

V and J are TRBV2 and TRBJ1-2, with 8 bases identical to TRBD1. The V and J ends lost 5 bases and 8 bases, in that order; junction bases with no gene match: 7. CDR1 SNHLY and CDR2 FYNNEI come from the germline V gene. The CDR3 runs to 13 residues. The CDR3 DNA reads TGTGCCAGCAGTCCTGACAGGGGCAGGGGCTACACCTTC. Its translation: CASSPDRGRGYTF.

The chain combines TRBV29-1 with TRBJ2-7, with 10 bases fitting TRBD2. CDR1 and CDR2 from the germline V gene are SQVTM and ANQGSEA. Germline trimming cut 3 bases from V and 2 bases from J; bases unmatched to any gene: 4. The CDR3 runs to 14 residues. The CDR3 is CSVDLAGAPYEQYF. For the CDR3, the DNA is TGCAGCGTTGATCTAGCGGGAGCTCCCTACGAGCAGTACTTC.

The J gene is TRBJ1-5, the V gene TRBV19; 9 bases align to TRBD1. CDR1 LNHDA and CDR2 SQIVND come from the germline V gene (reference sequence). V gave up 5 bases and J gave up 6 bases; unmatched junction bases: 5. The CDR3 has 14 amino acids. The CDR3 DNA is TGTGCCAGTAGTTACCGGACAGGGGCTCAGCCCCAGCATTTT. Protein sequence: CASSYRTGAQPQHF.

The CDR3 DNA reads as TGTGCCAGCAGCTTAGGCCGGACAGGACAGCCCCAGCATTTT. This encodes CASSLGRTGQPQHF. This chain connects TRBV7-2 to TRBJ1-5, with 7 bases that match TRBD1. The V and J ends lost 1 base and 7 bases, in that order; junction bases with no gene match: 4. The germline gives CDR1 SGHTA, CDR2 FQGNSA. The CDR3 sequence is 14 residues long.

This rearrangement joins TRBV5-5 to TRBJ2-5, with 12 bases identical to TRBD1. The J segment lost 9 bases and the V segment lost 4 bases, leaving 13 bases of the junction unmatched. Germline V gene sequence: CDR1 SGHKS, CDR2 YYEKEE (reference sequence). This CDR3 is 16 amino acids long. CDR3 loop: CASSLGQGAPISSQYF. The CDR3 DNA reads TGTGCCAGCAGCCTGGGACAGGGGGCCCCTATAAGTTCCCAGTACTTC.

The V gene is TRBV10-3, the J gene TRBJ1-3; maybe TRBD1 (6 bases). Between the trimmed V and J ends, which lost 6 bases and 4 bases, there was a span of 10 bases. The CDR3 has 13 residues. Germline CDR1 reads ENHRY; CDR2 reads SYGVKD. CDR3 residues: CAISQGYGNTIYF. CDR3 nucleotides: TGTGCCATCAGCCAGGGGTACGGAAACACCATATATTTT.

DNA for the CDR3: TGTGCCAGCAATCCCGGGGGGGAGACCCAGTACTTC. It specifies CASNPGGETQYF. The rearrangement uses TRBV2 and TRBJ2-5; 7 bases align to TRBD2. The germline V gene has CDR1 SNHLY and CDR2 FYNNEI. This CDR3 is built from 12 residues. V lost 7 bases, J lost 5 bases, and 4 bases stayed unmatched.

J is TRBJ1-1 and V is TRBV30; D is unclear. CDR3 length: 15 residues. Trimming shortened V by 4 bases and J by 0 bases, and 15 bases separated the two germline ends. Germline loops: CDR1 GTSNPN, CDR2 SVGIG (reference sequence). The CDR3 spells CAWTASVRMNTEAFF. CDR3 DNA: TGTGCCTGGACCGCGTCGGTACGAATGAACACTGAAGCTTTCTTT.